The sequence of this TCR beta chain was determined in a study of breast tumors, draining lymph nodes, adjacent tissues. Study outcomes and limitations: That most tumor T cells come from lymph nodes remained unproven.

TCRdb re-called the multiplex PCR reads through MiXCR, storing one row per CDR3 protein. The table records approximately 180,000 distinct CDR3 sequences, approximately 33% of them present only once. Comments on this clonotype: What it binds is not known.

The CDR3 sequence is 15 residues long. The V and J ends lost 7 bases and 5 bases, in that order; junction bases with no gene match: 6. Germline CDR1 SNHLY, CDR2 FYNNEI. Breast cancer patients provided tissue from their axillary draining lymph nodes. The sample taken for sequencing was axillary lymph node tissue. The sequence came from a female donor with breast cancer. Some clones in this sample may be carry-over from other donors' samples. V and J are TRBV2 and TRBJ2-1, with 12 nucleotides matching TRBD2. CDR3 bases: TGTGCCAGCACCATGGGACTAGCGGGTAACAATGAGCAGTTCTTC. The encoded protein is CASTMGLAGNNEQFF.